The present T cell receptor beta chain was sequenced within a study of shared clonotypes between healthy human individuals. The method was immunoSEQ multiplex PCR; TCRdb's version includes in-frame clones alone and lacks a portion of them. The data show 2 million to 2.5 million clones, 80% to 95% seen once. Sequenced sample: naive CD4+ T cells from PBMCs. The sample's subset: CD45RA+ positively selected. The clonotype was recovered from a man aged 18 to 29 in good health. Some clones in this sample may be carry-over from other donors' samples.

This CDR3 is CASLKDRNTGELFF. The CDR3 nucleotides are TGTGCCAGCCTCAAGGACCGCAACACCGGGGAGCTGTTTTTT. V usage is TRBV2 and J usage is TRBJ2-2, with unresolved D. The CDR3 is made up of 14 amino acids. The V end was cut by 8 bases, the J end by 2 bases, with 12 bases between. Germline V gives CDR1 SNHLY, CDR2 FYNNEI.